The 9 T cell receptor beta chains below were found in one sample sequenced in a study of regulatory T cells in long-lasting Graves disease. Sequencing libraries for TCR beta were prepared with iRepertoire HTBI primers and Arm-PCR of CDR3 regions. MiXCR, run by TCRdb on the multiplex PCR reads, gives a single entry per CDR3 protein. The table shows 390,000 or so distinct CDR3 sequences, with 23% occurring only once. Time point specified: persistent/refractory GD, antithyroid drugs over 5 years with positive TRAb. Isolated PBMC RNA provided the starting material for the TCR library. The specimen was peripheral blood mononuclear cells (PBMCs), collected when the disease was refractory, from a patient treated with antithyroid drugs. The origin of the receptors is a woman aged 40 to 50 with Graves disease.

The CDR3 DNA sequence: TGCAGTGCTAGAGATACTGCTAGCGGGATTTCCTACGAGCAGTACTTC. It translates to CSARDTASGISYEQYF. The V and J genes are TRBV20-1 and TRBJ2-7; the match to TRBD2 covers 9 bases. The CDR3 consists of 16 residues. The germline gives CDR1 DFQATT, CDR2 SNEGSKA (reference sequence). After removal of 0 bases from V and 1 base from J, the junction contained 7 bases not matched to a gene.

CDR3 nucleotide sequence: TGTGCCACCAGCAGGGTTTACCTTGGGGGTTACACTGAAGCTTTCTTT. Protein product: CATSRVYLGGYTEAFF. The gene calls are TRBV15 and TRBJ1-1; tentatively, D is TRBD1 (5 bases). CDR3 size: 16 residues. Germline CDR1 and CDR2: LNHNV and YYDKDF (reference sequence). Trimming cost V 3 bases and J 3 bases, with 17 bases left between them.

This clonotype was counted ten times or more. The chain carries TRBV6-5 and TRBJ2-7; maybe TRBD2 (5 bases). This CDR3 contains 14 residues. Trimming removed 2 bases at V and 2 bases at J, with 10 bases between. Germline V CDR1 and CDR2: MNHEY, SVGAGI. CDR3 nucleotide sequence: TGTGCCAGCAGTTACGCGGGTCAAACCTACGAGCAGTACTTC. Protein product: CASSYAGQTYEQYF.

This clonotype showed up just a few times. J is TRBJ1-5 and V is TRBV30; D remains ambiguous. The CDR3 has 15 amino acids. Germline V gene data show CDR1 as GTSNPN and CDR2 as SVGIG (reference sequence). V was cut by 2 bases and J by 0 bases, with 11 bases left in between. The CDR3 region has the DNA TGTGCCTGGAGTCCAGGACTTTATAGCAATCAGCCCCAGCATTTT. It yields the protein CAWSPGLYSNQPQHF.

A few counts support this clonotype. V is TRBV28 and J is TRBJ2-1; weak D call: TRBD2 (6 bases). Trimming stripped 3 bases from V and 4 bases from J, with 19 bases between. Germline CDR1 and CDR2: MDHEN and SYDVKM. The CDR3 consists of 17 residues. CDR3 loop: CASSFQGQGGTYNEQFF. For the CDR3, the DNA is TGTGCCAGCAGTTTCCAAGGTCAGGGCGGGACTTACAATGAGCAGTTCTTC.

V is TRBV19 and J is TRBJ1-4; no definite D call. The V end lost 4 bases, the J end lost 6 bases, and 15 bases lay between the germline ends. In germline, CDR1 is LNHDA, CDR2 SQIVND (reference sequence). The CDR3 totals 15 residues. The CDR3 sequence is CASSTKPDYYEKLFF. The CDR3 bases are TGTGCCAGTAGTACCAAGCCCGACTACTATGAAAAACTGTTTTTT. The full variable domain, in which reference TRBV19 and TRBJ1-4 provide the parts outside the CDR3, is DGGITQSPKYLFRKEGQNVTLSCEQNLNHDAMYWYRQDPGQGLRLIYYSQIVNDFQKGDIAEGYSVSREKKESFPLTVTSAQKNPTAFYLCASSTKPDYYEKLFFGSGTQLSVL.

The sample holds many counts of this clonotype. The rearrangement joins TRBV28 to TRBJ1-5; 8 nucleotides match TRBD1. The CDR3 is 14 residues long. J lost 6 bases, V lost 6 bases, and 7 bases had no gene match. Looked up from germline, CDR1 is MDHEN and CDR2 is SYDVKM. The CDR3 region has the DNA TGTGCCAGCAGACGAACAGGGGGTGGTCAGCCCCAGCATTTT. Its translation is CASRRTGGGQPQHF.

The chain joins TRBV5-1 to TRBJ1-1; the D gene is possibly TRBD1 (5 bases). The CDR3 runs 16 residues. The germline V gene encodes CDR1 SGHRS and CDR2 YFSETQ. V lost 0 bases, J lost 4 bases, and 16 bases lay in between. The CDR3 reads CASSLGLGTVSTEAFF. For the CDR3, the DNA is TGCGCCAGCAGCTTGGGACTGGGGACGGTGAGCACTGAAGCTTTCTTT.

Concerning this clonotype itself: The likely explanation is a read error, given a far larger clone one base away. CDR3 loop: CASSLSLVRTGRSPYEQYF. In DNA, the CDR3 is TGTGCCAGCAGTTTATCCCTGGTTCGGACAGGGCGCTCCCCCTACGAGCAGTACTTC. The J gene is TRBJ2-5, the V gene TRBV28; 8 bases agree with TRBD1. The DNA end is more similar to TRBJ2-7, so the J call may be wrong. From germline, CDR1 is MDHEN and CDR2 SYDVKM. This CDR3 contains 19 residues.